This record covers a single T cell receptor (beta chain). The antigen remains undetermined. Produced via immunoSEQ multiplex PCR; TCRdb's table is partial and in-frame only. The table records approximately 5,200 clones, around 70% of them present only once. These data come from a study of graft-versus-host responses after intestinal transplantation. General study findings and limits: Allografts of patients with graft-donor T cell macrochimerism showed high graft-versus-host to host-versus-graft clone ratios. Marrow from the recipient contained GvH clones, some of which had appeared first in ileum or blood.

The V gene end was trimmed by 6 bases and the J gene end by 6 bases; junction bases not matched to a gene: 5. The CDR3 spans 15 residues. CDR1 and CDR2 from the germline V gene are SNHLY and FYNNEI. Intraepithelial and lamina propria lymphocytes were isolated from graft specimens. Sample: ileum tissue, taken about 250 days after intestinal transplant. The genes are TRBV2 and TRBJ2-3, with 14 bases aligning to TRBD2. This TCR derives from a human patient who received an intestinal transplant, so some T cells may come from the graft donor. The CDR3 region has the DNA TGTGCCAGCAGCGCTGGGACTAGCGGGGGTGATACGCAGTATTTT. It yields the protein CASSAGTSGGDTQYF.